Included here is one T cell receptor (beta chain) sequence, with context. The target antigen is unknown. Treatment described: roughly nine-day PBMC culture with coronavirus spike peptide pools or control peptides (ViraFEST assay). The unexposed donor gave CD4+ T cells before the COVID-19 pandemic (2011-2018). Negative selection enriched CD4+ T cells from cultures at less than 11 days. When enough cells were available, unexposed-donor CD4+ T cells were probed with SARS-CoV-2 S/N and four cold-coronavirus spikes. This CDR3 comprises 15 residues. The data originate from a study of vaccination and CD4 T cells after COVID-19. Study at large: Overlapping spike pools from SARS-CoV-2 and HCoV-NL63, HCoV-OC43 and HCoV-229E served as culture stimuli.

Sequenced with the Oncomine TCR Beta short-read assay was DNA taken from cultured CD4+ T cells. After culture, CD4+ T cells served as the source for genomic DNA extraction. TCRdb independently ran MiXCR on the PCR reads; one entry per CDR3 protein. The sample gives some 9,700 distinct CDR3 sequences, roughly a third of which show up once; just over 15% is in the top ten. The receptor was derived from a human donor in good health. The V and J genes are TRBV21-1 and TRBJ1-1; the D call TRBD1 from the table was never checked on the DNA. TRBV21-1 is listed as a pseudogene. The sequenced sample consisted of CD4+ T cells from blood, cultured in vitro. Here the CDR3 DNA reads TGTGCCAGCACCTTTCAGGGACAGGGCCCCACTGAAGCTTTCTTT. Encoded protein: CASTFQGQGPTEAFF.